This note documents a single TCR beta chain sequence. This specimen belongs to a study of blood T cell repertoires in COVID-19. About the research overall: Samples representing acute and convalescent COVID-19 were sourced from the United States, Italy and Spain.

This CDR3 region has 17 residues. Trimming took 6 bases from V and 6 from J; bases not matched to a gene: 16. Germline-derived CDR1 and CDR2 are KGHDR and SFDVKD. Authors' processing steps: Quantification of nucleated cells was approximated via reference gene primer amplification. Repertoires were generated with immunoSEQ multiplex PCR, while TCRdb's copy carries only in-frame clones and drops some. The V and J calls and clone size come from that table; D and trimming were worked out from the DNA. The table records fewer than 300,000 clones, approximately 92% of them present only once. The sequencing sample was made of PBMCs or T cells enriched from blood (not recorded which). The genes are TRBV24-1 and TRBJ1-5; 7 nucleotides align to TRBD1. The origin of this receptor is a woman aged 30 to 39 who had recovered from COVID-19. The CDR3 reads CATSNDPKTGESQPQHF. CDR3 DNA: TGTGCCACCAGTAATGATCCAAAAACAGGGGAATCTCAGCCCCAGCATTTT.